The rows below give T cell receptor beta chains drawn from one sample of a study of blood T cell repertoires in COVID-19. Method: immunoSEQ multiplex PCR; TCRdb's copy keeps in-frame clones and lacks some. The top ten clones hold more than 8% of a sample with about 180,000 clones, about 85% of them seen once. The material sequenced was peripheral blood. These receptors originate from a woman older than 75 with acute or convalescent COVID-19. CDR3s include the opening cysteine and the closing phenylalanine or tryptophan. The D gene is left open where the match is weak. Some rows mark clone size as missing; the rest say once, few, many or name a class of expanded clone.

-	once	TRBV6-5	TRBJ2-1	TGTGCCAGTCGGGAGCGGTCCTACAATGAGCAGTTCTTC	CASRERSYNEQFF
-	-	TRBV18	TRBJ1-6	TGTGCCAGCTCACCAGTGAGCTCCTATAATTCACCCCTCCACTTT	CASSPVSSYNSPLHF
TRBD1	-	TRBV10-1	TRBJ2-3	TGCGCCAGCAGTGAGATCCGGACAGGGAGGACAGATACGCAGTATTTT	CASSEIRTGRTDTQYF
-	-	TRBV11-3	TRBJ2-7	TGTGCCAGCAGCTCATCCGAACACTACGAGCAGTACTTC	CASSSSEHYEQYF
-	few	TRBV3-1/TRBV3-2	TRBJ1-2	TGTGCCAGCAGCCAGGCAGGGTCTAACTATGGCTACACCTTC	CASSQAGSNYGYTF
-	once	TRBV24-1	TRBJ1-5	TGTGCCACCAGTGATTGGGGGCTCAATCAGCCCCAGCATTTT	CATSDWGLNQPQHF
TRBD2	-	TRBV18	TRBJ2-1	TGTGCCAGCTCGCCGGTCACCGGACTAGTTTACAATGAGCAGTTCTTC	CASSPVTGLVYNEQFF
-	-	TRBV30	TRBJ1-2	TGTGCCTGGAGAGAATCCGGGACTCACTACACCTTC	CAWRESGTHYTF
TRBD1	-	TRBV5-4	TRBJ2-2	TGTGCCAGCAGCTGGGGGACAGGGGGCTCCGGGGAGCTGTTTTTT	CASSWGTGGSGELFF
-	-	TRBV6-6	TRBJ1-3	TGTGCCAGCAGTCCCGAAGGTCGGGTTAACAGGGATTACTCTGGAAACACCATATATTTT	CASSPEGRVNRDYSGNTIYF
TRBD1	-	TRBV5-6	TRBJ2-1	TGTGCCAGCAGCTTGGCCGGGACAGCTGAGCAGTTCTTC	CASSLAGTAEQFF
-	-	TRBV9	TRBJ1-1	TGTGCCAGCAGCGCAGGGCTTCCGAACACTGAAGCTTTCTTT	CASSAGLPNTEAFF
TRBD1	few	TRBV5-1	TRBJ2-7	TGCGCCAGCAGCCCTCCGGGACAGACCCCCGAGCAGTACTTC	CASSPPGQTPEQYF
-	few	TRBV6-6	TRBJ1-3	TGTGCCACCGCGGGGGAGACAGGAGGAAACACCATATATTTT	CATAGETGGNTIYF
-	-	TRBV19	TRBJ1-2	TGTGCCAGTAGTATAGTGGGGGCGCGCGGCTATGGCTACACCTTC	CASSIVGARGYGYTF
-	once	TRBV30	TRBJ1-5	TGTGCCTGGACACCCGGGACACGTACCCCGTGGGGTCAGCCCCAGCATTTT	CAWTPGTRTPWGQPQHF
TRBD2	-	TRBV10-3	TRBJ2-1	TGTGCCATCAGTGAGTCCGGACTAGCGGGGGGCAATGAGCAGTTCTTC	CAISESGLAGGNEQFF
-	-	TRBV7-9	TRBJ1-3	TGTGCCAGCAGCTTAGGGGCACCGAGCTCTGGAAACACCATATATTTT	CASSLGAPSSGNTIYF
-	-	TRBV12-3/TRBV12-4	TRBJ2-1	TGTGCCAGCAGCCAGGGACACTACAATGAGCAGTTCTTC	CASSQGHYNEQFF
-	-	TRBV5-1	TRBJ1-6	TGCGCCAGCAGCTTGATCCCCAGGCCATATAATTCACCCCTCCACTTT	CASSLIPRPYNSPLHF
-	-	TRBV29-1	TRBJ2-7	TGCAGCGTCCAAAGGGAGATCTTCGCCTACGAGCAGTACTTC	CSVQREIFAYEQYF
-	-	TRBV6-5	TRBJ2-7	TGTGCCACCTCCACCTCCCAGGGGTACGAGCAGTACTTC	CATSTSQGYEQYF
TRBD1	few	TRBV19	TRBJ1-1	TGTGCCAGCCGACCCCTGACAGGGGAGAACACTGAAGCTTTCTTT	CASRPLTGENTEAFF
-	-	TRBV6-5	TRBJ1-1	TGTGCCAGCAGTTTCGGAGAGAACACTGAAGCTTTCTTT	CASSFGENTEAFF
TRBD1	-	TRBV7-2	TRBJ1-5	TGTGCCAGCAGCTTCTCAAGCCCAGGGGGGAATCAGCCCCAGCATTTT	CASSFSSPGGNQPQHF
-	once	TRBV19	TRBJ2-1	TGTGCCAGTAGTATGTCTACTGAGCAGTTCTTC	CASSMSTEQFF
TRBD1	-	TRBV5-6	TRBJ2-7	TGTGCCAGCAGCCCGGACAGGGGGTACGAGCAGTACTTC	CASSPDRGYEQYF
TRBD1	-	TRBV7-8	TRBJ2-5	TGTGCCAGCAGCTCGGGACAGATCGGGGAGACCCAGTACTTC	CASSSGQIGETQYF
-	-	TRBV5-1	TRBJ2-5	TGCGCCAGCAGCTTGCCAGAAGAGACCCAGTACTTC	CASSLPEETQYF
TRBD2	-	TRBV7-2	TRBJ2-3	TGTGCCAGCAGCTCCGGACTAGGCACAGATACGCAGTATTTT	CASSSGLGTDTQYF
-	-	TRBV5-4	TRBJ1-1	TGTGCCAGCACCGGGGGGGGTGGGGTCACTGAAGCTTTCTTT	CASTGGGGVTEAFF
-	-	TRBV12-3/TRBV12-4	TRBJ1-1	TGTGCCAGCAGGTGGGAGACTGAAGCTTTCTTT	CASRWETEAFF
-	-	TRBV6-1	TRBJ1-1	TGTGCCAGCAGTGAAAGGCCTTCGGGAGGGGCTCATGTTAGCGGCACTGAAGCTTTCTTT	CASSERPSGGAHVSGTEAFF
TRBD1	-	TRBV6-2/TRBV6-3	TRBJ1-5	TGTGCCAGCAGCGCCAACAGGGGAATAAATCAGCCCCAGCATTTT	CASSANRGINQPQHF
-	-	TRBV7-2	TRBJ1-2	TGTGCCAGCAGCCCGCGGGGCGGCTCTACCTATGGCTACACCTTC	CASSPRGGSTYGYTF
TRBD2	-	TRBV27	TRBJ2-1	TGTGCCAGCAGGCGGGGACTAGCGGGGGAGCAGTTCTTC	CASRRGLAGEQFF
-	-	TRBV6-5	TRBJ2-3	TGTGCCAGCAGTTACTCGAGCGGTGGGCGGACGCAGTATTTT	CASSYSSGGRTQYF
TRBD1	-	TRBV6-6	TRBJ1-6	TGTGCCAGCAGTTCCGGACAGGGAGGTTCACCCCTCCACTTT	CASSSGQGGSPLHF
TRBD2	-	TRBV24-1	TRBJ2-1	TGTGCCACCAGTGATTCACTAGCGGGAGGGCCGCCCCCCGCGGACAATGAGCAGTTCTTC	CATSDSLAGGPPPADNEQFF
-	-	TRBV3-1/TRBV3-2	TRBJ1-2	TGTGCCAGCAGCCAGGGCGAGGGCTATGGCTACACCTTC	CASSQGEGYGYTF
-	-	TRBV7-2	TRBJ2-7	TGTGCCAGCAGCTTAGATGGGCGGGGTGGGAACTACGAGCAGTACTTC	CASSLDGRGGNYEQYF